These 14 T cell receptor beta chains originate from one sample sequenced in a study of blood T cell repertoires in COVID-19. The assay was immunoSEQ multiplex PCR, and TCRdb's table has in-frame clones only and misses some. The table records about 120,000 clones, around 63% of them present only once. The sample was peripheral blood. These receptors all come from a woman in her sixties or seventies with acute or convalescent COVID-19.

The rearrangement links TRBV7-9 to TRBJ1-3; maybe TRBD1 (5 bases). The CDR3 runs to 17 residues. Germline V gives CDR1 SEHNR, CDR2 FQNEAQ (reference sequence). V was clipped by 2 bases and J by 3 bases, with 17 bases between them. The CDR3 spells CASSLLSRGTRGNTIYF. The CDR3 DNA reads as TGTGCCAGCAGCTTATTAAGTCGGGGGACCCGTGGAAACACCATATATTTT.

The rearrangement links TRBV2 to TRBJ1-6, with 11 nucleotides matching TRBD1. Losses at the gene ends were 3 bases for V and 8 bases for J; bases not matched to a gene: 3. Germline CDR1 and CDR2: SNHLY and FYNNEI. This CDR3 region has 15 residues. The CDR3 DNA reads TGTGCCAGCAGTGAGGACAGGGGGCAACATTCACCCCTCCACTTT. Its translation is CASSEDRGQHSPLHF.

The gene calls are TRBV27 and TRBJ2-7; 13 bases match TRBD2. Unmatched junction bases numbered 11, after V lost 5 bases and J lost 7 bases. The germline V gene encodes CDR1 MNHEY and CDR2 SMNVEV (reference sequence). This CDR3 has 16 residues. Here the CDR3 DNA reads TGTGCCAGCAGTCTTCAAACCGGGACTAGCGGGACAGAGCAGTACTTC. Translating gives CASSLQTGTSGTEQYF.

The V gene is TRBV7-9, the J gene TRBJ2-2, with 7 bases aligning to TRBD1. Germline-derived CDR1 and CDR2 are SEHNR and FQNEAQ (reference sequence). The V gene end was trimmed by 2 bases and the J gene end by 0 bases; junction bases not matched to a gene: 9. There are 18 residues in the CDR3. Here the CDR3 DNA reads TGTGCCAGCAGCTTAAGACAGGGATCCTCCGCGAACACCGGGGAGCTGTTTTTT. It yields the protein CASSLRQGSSANTGELFF.

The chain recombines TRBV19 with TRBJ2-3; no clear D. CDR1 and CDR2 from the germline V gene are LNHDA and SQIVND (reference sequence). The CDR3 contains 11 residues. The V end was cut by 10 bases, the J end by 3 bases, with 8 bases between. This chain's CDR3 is CATGRTDTQYF. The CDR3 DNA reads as TGTGCCACCGGTCGAACAGATACGCAGTATTTT. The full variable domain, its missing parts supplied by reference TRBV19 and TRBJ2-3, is DGGITQSPKYLFRKEGQNVTLSCEQNLNHDAMYWYRQDPGQGLRLIYYSQIVNDFQKGDIAEGYSVSREKKESFPLTVTSAQKNPTAFYLCATGRTDTQYFGPGTRLTVL.

CDR3 amino acids: CASSLGRGGYTF. CDR3 coding DNA: TGTGCCAGCAGCTTAGGAAGGGGGGGCTACACCTTC. The chain carries TRBV7-9 and TRBJ1-2; TRBD1 might be the D (6 bases). Germline values: CDR1 SEHNR, CDR2 FQNEAQ (reference sequence). V dropped 1 base and J dropped 8 bases, with 8 bases sitting between them. This CDR3 is 12 amino acids long. Complete variable domain (other parts from reference TRBV7-9 and TRBJ1-2): DTGVSQNPRHKITKRGQNVTFRCDPISEHNRLYWYRQTLGQGPEFLTYFQNEAQLEKSRLLSDRFSAERPKGSFSTLEIQRTEQGDSAMYLCASSLGRGGYTFGSGTRLTVV.

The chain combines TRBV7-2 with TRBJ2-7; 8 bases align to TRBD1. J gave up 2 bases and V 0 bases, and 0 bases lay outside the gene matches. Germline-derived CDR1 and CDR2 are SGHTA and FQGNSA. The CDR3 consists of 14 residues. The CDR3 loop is CASSLATGAYEQYF. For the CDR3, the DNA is TGTGCCAGCAGCTTAGCGACAGGGGCCTACGAGCAGTACTTC.

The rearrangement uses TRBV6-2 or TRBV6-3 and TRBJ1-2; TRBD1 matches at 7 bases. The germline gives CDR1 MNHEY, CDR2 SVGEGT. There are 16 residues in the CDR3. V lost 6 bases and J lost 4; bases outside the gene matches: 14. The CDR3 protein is CASSKPSRQGGYGYTF. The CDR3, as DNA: TGTGCCAGCAGCAAACCCAGTCGACAGGGTGGCTATGGCTACACCTTC.

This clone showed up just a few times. The CDR3 loop is CATSVRGNLAKNIQYF. The CDR3 region has the DNA TGTGCCACCAGTGTTAGGGGGAATCTAGCCAAAAACATTCAGTACTTC. The V call is TRBV24-1, the J call TRBJ2-4; the D gene is possibly TRBD1 (6 bases). V was cut by 5 bases and J by 0 bases, with 13 bases left in between. In germline, CDR1 is KGHDR, CDR2 SFDVKD. The CDR3 extends over 16 amino acids.

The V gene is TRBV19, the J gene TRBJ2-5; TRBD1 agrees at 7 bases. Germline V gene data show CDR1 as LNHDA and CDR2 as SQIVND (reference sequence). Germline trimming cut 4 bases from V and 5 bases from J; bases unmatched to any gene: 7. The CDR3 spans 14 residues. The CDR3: CASSTQGVVETQYF. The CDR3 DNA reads TGTGCCAGTAGTACCCAGGGGGTGGTGGAGACCCAGTACTTC.

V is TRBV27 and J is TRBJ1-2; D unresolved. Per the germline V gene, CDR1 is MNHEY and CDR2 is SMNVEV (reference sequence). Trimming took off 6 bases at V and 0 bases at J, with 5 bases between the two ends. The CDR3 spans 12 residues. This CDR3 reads CASRTANYGYTF. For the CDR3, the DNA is TGTGCCAGCAGAACAGCTAACTATGGCTACACCTTC.

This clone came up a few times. CDR3: CASSVATHEQYF. Here the CDR3 DNA reads TGTGCCAGCAGCGTAGCTACCCACGAGCAGTACTTC. This chain joins TRBV9 and TRBJ2-7; D remains unclear. Per germline, CDR1 SGDLS and CDR2 YYNGEE. V lost 0 bases and J lost 5, with 6 bases in between. The CDR3 is 12 amino acids.

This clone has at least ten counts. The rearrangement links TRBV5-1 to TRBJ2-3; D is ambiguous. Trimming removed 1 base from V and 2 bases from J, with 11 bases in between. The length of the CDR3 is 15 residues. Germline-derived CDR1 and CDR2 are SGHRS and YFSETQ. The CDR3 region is CASSLSTTNTDTQYF. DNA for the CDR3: TGCGCCAGCAGCTTGTCTACTACCAACACAGATACGCAGTATTTT.

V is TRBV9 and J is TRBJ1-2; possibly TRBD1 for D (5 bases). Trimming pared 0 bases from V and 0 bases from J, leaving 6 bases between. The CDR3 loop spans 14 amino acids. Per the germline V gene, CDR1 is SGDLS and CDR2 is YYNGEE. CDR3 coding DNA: TGTGCCAGCAGCGTAGGGACATCTAACTATGGCTACACCTTC. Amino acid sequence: CASSVGTSNYGYTF.